The clone carrying this TCR beta chain occurred once. Antigen unknown. Relative to the germline gene, one junction end is altered; a read error may explain this. The data originate from a study of cytomegalovirus exposure and HLA in healthy donors. Study observations and caveats: Common viral pathogens seemed to be connected with several of the most significant clusters, according to a later analysis. Most of the TCR beta V segments (in an earlier analysis) were productive either about 87% or about 30% of the time. The majority of TCR sequences were rare, yet some public TCRs appeared in many donors.

This CDR3 spans 15 amino acids. From germline, CDR1 is SEHNR and CDR2 FQNEAQ (reference sequence). Healthy bone marrow donors formed the donor group. In the PCR, 60 Vbeta and 13 Jbeta primers were used. Method: immunoSEQ multiplex PCR; TCRdb's copy keeps in-frame clones and lacks some. The sample has 180,000 or so clones; approximately 85% are singletons. The clonotype originates from a man aged 18 to 35 in good health and CMV-seropositive. Sequencing was performed on PBMCs. V gene TRBV7-9 combines with J gene TRBJ2-3; 10 nucleotides agree with TRBD2. The CDR3 sequence is CSSSPAGGRADTQYF. The CDR3 nucleotides read TGTTCCAGCAGCCCAGCGGGGGGGCGGGCAGATACGCAGTATTTT.